Listed below are T cell receptor beta chains from one sample, sequenced in a study of response to subunit inactivated influenza vaccine. TCRdb reprocessed the RT-PCR reads via MiXCR and lists one record per CDR3 protein. The sample records a few hundred thousand distinct CDR3 sequences, 20% to 25% being singletons. The sequencing used PBMCs from blood, collected less than 22 months after vaccination. The origin of the receptors is a man between 50 and 69 years old who received an inactivated influenza vaccine. Both conserved end residues are trimmed from each CDR3. The D gene is left open where the match is weak.

cdr3_aa: ASSQDPDRGAF
v_call: TRBV14
j_call: TRBJ1-1
d_call: TRBD1

cdr3_aa: SARDPTGAGEKLF
v_call: TRBV20-1
j_call: TRBJ1-4
d_call: -

cdr3_aa: ASSLISNTGELF
v_call: TRBV11-1
j_call: TRBJ2-2
d_call: -

cdr3_aa: ASSAPGEVYGYT
v_call: TRBV28
j_call: TRBJ1-2
d_call: -

cdr3_aa: ASSRDATNEKLF
v_call: TRBV5-1
j_call: TRBJ1-4
d_call: -

cdr3_aa: ASSLDRWHTVSTDTQY
v_call: TRBV7-8
j_call: TRBJ2-3
d_call: -

cdr3_aa: ASSFGQAVGTEAF
v_call: TRBV5-1
j_call: TRBJ1-1
d_call: -

cdr3_aa: AISEKGNTEAF
v_call: TRBV10-3
j_call: TRBJ1-1
d_call: -

cdr3_aa: SARDRAQVLGTQY
v_call: TRBV20-1
j_call: TRBJ2-5
d_call: TRBD1

cdr3_aa: ASSQWRTGRAGYGYT
v_call: TRBV7-9
j_call: TRBJ1-2
d_call: TRBD1

cdr3_aa: ASSQDSGAGEQF
v_call: TRBV4-3
j_call: TRBJ2-1
d_call: -

cdr3_aa: ASSVRNSGGRNEQF
v_call: TRBV4-1
j_call: TRBJ2-1
d_call: TRBD2

cdr3_aa: ASTSSGRGYEQY
v_call: TRBV12-3/TRBV12-4
j_call: TRBJ2-7
d_call: TRBD2

cdr3_aa: ASSFRTGKGLTEAF
v_call: TRBV12-3/TRBV12-4
j_call: TRBJ1-1
d_call: TRBD1

cdr3_aa: ASTSGGKWETQY
v_call: TRBV9
j_call: TRBJ2-5
d_call: -

cdr3_aa: ASSLEIRSTLH
v_call: TRBV5-1
j_call: TRBJ1-6
d_call: -

cdr3_aa: ASSLLPVQETQY
v_call: TRBV12-3/TRBV12-4
j_call: TRBJ2-5
d_call: -

cdr3_aa: ASKRVGGAGEKLF
v_call: TRBV4-1
j_call: TRBJ1-4
d_call: -

cdr3_aa: AISESMSRDGSYT
v_call: TRBV10-3
j_call: TRBJ1-2
d_call: -

cdr3_aa: ASYSNSYEQY
v_call: TRBV5-1
j_call: TRBJ2-7
d_call: -

cdr3_aa: ASTASRLMNTAAF
v_call: TRBV12-3/TRBV12-4
j_call: TRBJ1-1
d_call: -

cdr3_aa: ATSISGYEQY
v_call: TRBV15
j_call: TRBJ2-7
d_call: -

cdr3_aa: ASSLGQATFGNTIY
v_call: TRBV12-3/TRBV12-4
j_call: TRBJ1-3
d_call: TRBD1

cdr3_aa: ASSLRQNSGNTIY
v_call: TRBV12-3/TRBV12-4
j_call: TRBJ1-3
d_call: -

cdr3_aa: ASSRDINYGYT
v_call: TRBV7-6
j_call: TRBJ1-2
d_call: -

cdr3_aa: SARIPPGQGRGSTEAF
v_call: TRBV20-1
j_call: TRBJ1-1
d_call: TRBD1

cdr3_aa: ASTTGRVNMDEQF
v_call: TRBV7-9
j_call: TRBJ2-1
d_call: -

cdr3_aa: ASGRPLAGAYEQY
v_call: TRBV6-2/TRBV6-3
j_call: TRBJ2-7
d_call: TRBD2

cdr3_aa: ASSGGVGADYGYT
v_call: TRBV12-3/TRBV12-4
j_call: TRBJ1-2
d_call: -

cdr3_aa: ASSVDKNYNEQF
v_call: TRBV9
j_call: TRBJ2-1
d_call: -

cdr3_aa: ASSQTSSSNYGYT
v_call: TRBV28
j_call: TRBJ1-2
d_call: -

cdr3_aa: ASSARQGQGANYGYT
v_call: TRBV4-1
j_call: TRBJ1-2
d_call: TRBD1

cdr3_aa: ASATGNYSPLH
v_call: TRBV28
j_call: TRBJ1-6
d_call: TRBD1

cdr3_aa: ASSLRGQGGYT
v_call: TRBV5-6
j_call: TRBJ1-2
d_call: TRBD1

cdr3_aa: ASVPGQADNYGYT
v_call: TRBV3-1
j_call: TRBJ1-2
d_call: TRBD1

cdr3_aa: ASSQDPVGTYNEQF
v_call: TRBV4-3
j_call: TRBJ2-1
d_call: -

cdr3_aa: SARDGTSGRSSYNEQF
v_call: TRBV20-1
j_call: TRBJ2-1
d_call: TRBD2

cdr3_aa: ASSPEFSEQY
v_call: TRBV12-3/TRBV12-4
j_call: TRBJ2-7
d_call: -

cdr3_aa: ASRSGGSYNEQF
v_call: TRBV6-2/TRBV6-3
j_call: TRBJ2-1
d_call: TRBD1

cdr3_aa: ASSHGTGSPYEQY
v_call: TRBV3-1
j_call: TRBJ2-7
d_call: TRBD1